This entry is about one T cell receptor beta chain. Its target is not known. This entry comes from a study of shared clonotypes between healthy human individuals. Losses at the gene ends were 2 bases for V and 1 base for J; bases not matched to a gene: 0. From germline, CDR1 is LGHNA and CDR2 YNFKEQ. The CDR3 covers 15 residues. General study points: At large depth, rarefaction still showed sorted-subset sequencing to be incomplete. With few donors, the genetic and exposure-history diversity represented was limited.

Sequenced by immunoSEQ multiplex PCR; TCRdb stores in-frame clones only, minus some. The data show 2 million to 3 million clones, over 85% seen once. V usage is TRBV4-2 and J usage is TRBJ2-2; TRBD2 agrees at 8 bases. This clonotype was sampled from a man aged 18 to 35 in good health. Some clones in this sample may be carry-over from other donors' samples. The sequenced sample consisted of naive CD4+ T cells from PBMCs. Subset meaning: CD45RA+ positively selected. The DNA of the CDR3 is TGTGCCAGCAGCCAACTAGCGGGGAACACCGGGGAGCTGTTTTTT. It translates to CASSQLAGNTGELFF.